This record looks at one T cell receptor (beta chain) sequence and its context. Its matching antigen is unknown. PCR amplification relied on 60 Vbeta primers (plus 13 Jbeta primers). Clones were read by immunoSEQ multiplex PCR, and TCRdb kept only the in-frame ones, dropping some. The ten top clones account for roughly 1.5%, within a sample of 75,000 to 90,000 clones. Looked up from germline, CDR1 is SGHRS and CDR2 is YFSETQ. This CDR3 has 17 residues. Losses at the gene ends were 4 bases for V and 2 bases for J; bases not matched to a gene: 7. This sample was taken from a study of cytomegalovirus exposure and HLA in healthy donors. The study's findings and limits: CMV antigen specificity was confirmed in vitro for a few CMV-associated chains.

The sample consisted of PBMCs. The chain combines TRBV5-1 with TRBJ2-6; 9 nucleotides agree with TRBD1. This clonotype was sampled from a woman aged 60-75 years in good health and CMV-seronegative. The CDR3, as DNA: TGCGCCAGCAGCCCGGGACAGGGACTTGCTGGGGCCAACGTCCTGACTTTC. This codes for CASSPGQGLAGANVLTF. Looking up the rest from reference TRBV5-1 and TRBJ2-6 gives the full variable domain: KAGVTQTPRYLIKTRGQQVTLSCSPISGHRSVSWYQQTPGQGLQFLFEYFSETQRNKGNFPGRFSGRQFSNSRSEMNVSTLELGDSALYLCASSPGQGLAGANVLTFGAGSRLTVL.